Presented here are 25 T cell receptor beta chains from one specimen sequenced in a study of beta chain features in type 1 diabetes. Whole-study findings and limits: The study found moderately but significantly shorter TCRB CDR3s in all four CD4+ subsets of Type 1 diabetes patients.

These receptors have no known antigen. The whole isolated RNA underwent reverse transcription, so sequencing captured expressed TCRB transcripts. Produced via immunoSEQ multiplex PCR; TCRdb's table is partial and in-frame only. The sample has under 850,000 clones; 13% are singletons. Sample: naive CD4+ T cells from blood. The receptors derive from a man younger than 30 with type 1 diabetes.

The genes are TRBV5-1 and TRBJ2-3; D remains unclear. Germline values: CDR1 SGHRS, CDR2 YFSETQ. The CDR3 extends over 13 amino acids. The V and J ends lost 5 bases and 3 bases respectively, with 10 bases between them. CDR3 sequence reads: CASRHDSTDTQYF. CDR3 sequence (DNA): TGCGCCAGCAGGCACGACTCAACAGATACGCAGTATTTT.

The J gene is TRBJ1-1, the V gene TRBV12-5; tentatively, D is TRBD1 (6 bases). Germline values: CDR1 LGHNT, CDR2 FRNRAP. The CDR3 totals 15 residues. V was trimmed by 0 bases and J by 0 bases, leaving 8 bases between them. The CDR3 is CASGLVAGVNTEAFF. The CDR3 bases are TGTGCTAGTGGTTTGGTAGCAGGGGTGAACACTGAAGCTTTCTTT.

This clone turned up a few times. This chain links TRBV29-1 with TRBJ2-7, with D possibly matching TRBD1 (6 bases). Trimming removed 6 bases from V and 0 bases from J, with 9 bases in between. The CDR3 is made up of 12 amino acids. Per germline, CDR1 SQVTM and CDR2 ANQGSEA. This CDR3 reads CSVGQSSYEQYF. The CDR3 nucleotides read TGCAGCGTAGGACAGAGCTCCTACGAGCAGTACTTC.

This clone was seen more than once but under ten times. This sequence joins TRBV4-1 and TRBJ1-2; a possible D gene is TRBD1 (5 bases). V was clipped by 4 bases and J by 5 bases, with 20 bases between them. This CDR3 contains 16 residues. CDR1 and CDR2 from the germline V gene are MGHRA and YSYEKL. This chain's CDR3 is CASSLVPLQGPYGYTF. CDR3 DNA sequence: TGCGCCAGCAGCCTAGTCCCGCTGCAGGGACCATATGGCTACACCTTC.

This clone was seen a few times. This sequence joins TRBV21-1 and TRBJ1-2; TRBD1 is taken as the D call from the table, unchecked against the DNA. TRBV21-1 is a pseudogene segment. This CDR3 region has 14 residues. CDR3 loop: CASSKWQGAYGYTF. The CDR3 bases are TGTGCCAGCAGCAAATGGCAGGGGGCCTATGGCTACACCTTC.

The chain is built from TRBV7-2 and TRBJ1-4; 7 bases fit TRBD1. J was trimmed by 7 bases and V by 5 bases; bases with no gene match: 10. This CDR3 is 15 amino acids long. Germline V gives CDR1 SGHTA, CDR2 FQGNSA. The CDR3 protein is CASSPRQGSFEKLFF. DNA for the CDR3: TGTGCCAGCAGCCCGAGACAGGGATCTTTTGAAAAACTGTTTTTT.

This clone appeared a few times. V gene TRBV9 combines with J gene TRBJ1-4; possible D gene TRBD1, 6 bases. Trimming left V 0 bases short and J 8 bases short, with 11 bases between. The CDR3 sequence is 14 residues long. The V gene's germline CDR1 is SGDLS and CDR2 YYNGEE. CDR3 bases: TGTGCCAGCAGCGTAGCACAGGGAGGCGAAAAACTGTTTTTT. Its translation: CASSVAQGGEKLFF. The whole variable domain, remainder taken from reference TRBV9 and TRBJ1-4, is DSGVTQTPKHLITATGQRVTLRCSPRSGDLSVYWYQQSLDQGLQFLIQYYNGEERAKGNILERFSAQQFPDLHSELNLSSLELGDSALYFCASSVAQGGEKLFFGSGTQLSVL.

This clone occurred a few times. The chain recombines TRBV5-4 with TRBJ1-1; D unresolved. The CDR3 sequence is 15 residues long. The V gene lost 4 bases and the J gene lost 2 bases, with 15 bases spanning the gap. The germline CDR1 and CDR2 sequences are SGHNT and YYREEE (reference sequence). The DNA of the CDR3 is TGTGCCAGCAGCCTAAGAGGCACCCTCAACACTGAAGCTTTCTTT. It codes for CASSLRGTLNTEAFF. Supplemented by reference TRBV5-4 and TRBJ1-1, the full variable domain reads ETGVTQSPTHLIKTRGQQVTLRCSSQSGHNTVSWYQQALGQGPQFIFQYYREEENGRGNFPPRFSGLQFPNYSSELNVNALELDDSALYLCASSLRGTLNTEAFFGQGTRLTVV.

This clone was seen a few times. This chain connects TRBV28 to TRBJ2-5; 9 nucleotides align to TRBD2. V was pared by 8 bases and J by 10 bases, with 23 bases of the junction left unmatched. The CDR3 covers 17 residues. CDR1 MDHEN and CDR2 SYDVKM come from the germline V gene. The CDR3 region is CASYTNLGRRGGGNQYF. The CDR3 region has the DNA TGTGCCAGCTACACCAATCTGGGACGTCGCGGGGGGGGTAACCAGTACTTC.

CDR3 loop: CASSQTSGVNNEQFF. CDR3 sequence (DNA): TGTGCCAGCTCACAGACTAGCGGGGTAAACAATGAGCAGTTCTTC. This rearrangement joins TRBV18 to TRBJ2-1, with 11 bases lining up with TRBD2. CDR1 is KGHSH, CDR2 LQKENI, per germline. The CDR3 has 15 amino acids. V shed 4 bases, J shed 5 bases, and the junction held 4 bases outside the gene matches. Filled out from reference TRBV18 and TRBJ2-1, the complete variable domain reads NAGVMQNPRHLVRRRGQEARLRCSPMKGHSHVYWYRQLPEEGLKFMVYLQKENIIDESGMPKERFSAEFPKEGPSILRIQQVVRGDSAAYFCASSQTSGVNNEQFFGPGTRLTVL.

The genes are TRBV25-1 and TRBJ1-5, with 7 bases fitting TRBD1. The CDR3 spans 14 residues. V shed 3 bases and J 6 bases; nucleotides not matched to a gene: 5. Per germline, CDR1 MGHDK and CDR2 SYGVNS. CDR3 nucleotides: TGTGCCAGCAGTGATATACAGGGGAGTCAGCCCCAGCATTTT. Its translation is CASSDIQGSQPQHF.

The V call is TRBV4-1, the J call TRBJ2-7; unclear D gene. Trimming took off 7 bases at V and 2 bases at J, with 15 bases between the two ends. The CDR3 is 14 residues long. CDR1 and CDR2 from the germline V gene are MGHRA and YSYEKL. The CDR3 coding sequence is TGCGCCAGCAAGAGAAAAGTATCCCCCTACGAGCAGTACTTC. It codes for CASKRKVSPYEQYF.

The chain couples TRBV5-1 to TRBJ2-7; perhaps D is TRBD1 or TRBD2 (5 bases each). CDR1 and CDR2 from the germline V gene are SGHRS and YFSETQ. The CDR3 loop spans 15 amino acids. Trimming shortened V by 5 bases and J by 7 bases, and 22 bases separated the two germline ends. The CDR3 coding sequence is TGCGCCAGCAGACTTACCACCGGGACGGCGGATGAGCAGTACTTC. The encoded protein is CASRLTTGTADEQYF.

The rearrangement uses TRBV25-1 and TRBJ2-7; D is possibly TRBD1 (6 bases). V lost 5 bases to trimming and J lost 2 bases, with 16 bases between them. The CDR3 spans 15 residues. Germline V gene data show CDR1 as MGHDK and CDR2 as SYGVNS. The CDR3 nucleotides read TGTGCCAGCAGTAAGCTCGGGACATTAGCCTACGAGCAGTACTTC. It translates to CASSKLGTLAYEQYF.

This clone showed up just a few times. The rearrangement links TRBV27 to TRBJ2-3; 11 nucleotides match TRBD2. The CDR3 contains 17 residues. Germline V gene lookup returns CDR1 MNHEY and CDR2 SMNVEV (reference sequence). Trimming removed 2 bases from V and 0 bases from J; junction bases left unmatched: 4. The CDR3 is CASSLLAGGASTDTQYF. The DNA of the CDR3 is TGTGCCAGCAGTTTACTAGCGGGGGGTGCTAGCACAGATACGCAGTATTTT.

This clone was seen only a few times. J is TRBJ1-1 and V is TRBV19; D is unresolved. The V end lost 2 bases, the J end lost 10 bases, and 8 bases lay between the germline ends. Germline V lookup: CDR1 LNHDA, CDR2 SQIVND (reference sequence). The CDR3 is made up of 11 amino acids. The CDR3 DNA sequence: TGTGCCAGTAGTATAAGGTCCGGAGCTTTCTTT. Its protein is CASSIRSGAFF. Supplemented by reference TRBV19 and TRBJ1-1, the full variable domain reads DGGITQSPKYLFRKEGQNVTLSCEQNLNHDAMYWYRQDPGQGLRLIYYSQIVNDFQKGDIAEGYSVSREKKESFPLTVTSAQKNPTAFYLCASSIRSGAFFGQGTRLTVV.

The gene calls are TRBV11-2 and TRBJ2-1; 8 bases agree with TRBD1. Unmatched junction bases numbered 4, after V lost 3 bases and J lost 6 bases. Germline CDR1 SGHAT, CDR2 FQNNGV. The CDR3 is 14 residues long. As DNA, the CDR3 is TGTGCCAGCAGCTTGACAGGGGATCTCAATGAGCAGTTCTTC. Translated, it gives CASSLTGDLNEQFF. The complete variable domain, with remaining parts taken from reference TRBV11-2 and TRBJ2-1, reads EAGVAQSPRYKIIEKRQSVAFWCNPISGHATLYWYQQILGQGPKLLIQFQNNGVVDDSQLPKDRFSAERLKGVDSTLKIQPAKLEDSAVYLCASSLTGDLNEQFFGPGTRLTVL.

This chain joins TRBV4-1 and TRBJ1-1; D uncertain. Trimming pared 4 bases from V and 1 base from J, leaving 7 bases between. Germline loops: CDR1 MGHRA, CDR2 YSYEKL. The CDR3 is 13 amino acids. The CDR3 is CASSRLENTEAFF. As DNA, the CDR3 is TGCGCCAGCAGCCGACTAGAGAACACTGAAGCTTTCTTT.

This clone was counted only a few times. The genes are TRBV6-5 and TRBJ2-5; D might be TRBD1 (5 bases). This CDR3 has 16 residues. Trimming cost V 0 bases and J 2 bases, with 13 bases left between them. The germline V gene encodes CDR1 MNHEY and CDR2 SVGAGI. The CDR3 sequence is CASSYSAGKGQETQYF. The CDR3 DNA is TGTGCCAGCAGTTACTCGGCTGGGAAGGGGCAAGAGACCCAGTACTTC.

The chain couples TRBV18 to TRBJ1-1; 7 bases are a match to TRBD1. CDR3 length equals 13 residues. Germline V CDR1 and CDR2: KGHSH, LQKENI. The V gene end was trimmed by 8 bases and the J gene end by 6 bases; junction bases not matched to a gene: 9. The CDR3 region is CASLPDRVSEAFF. CDR3 in DNA: TGTGCCAGCCTACCAGACAGGGTCTCTGAAGCTTTCTTT.

The chain uses TRBV29-1 and TRBJ1-5; no definite D call. In germline, CDR1 is SQVTM, CDR2 ANQGSEA. There are 13 residues in the CDR3. The germline V and J ends were trimmed by 4 bases and 6 bases, with 13 bases remaining between them. CDR3 DNA: TGCAGCGTTGGGGCAGCGGCGGGTCAGCCCCAGCATTTT. Amino acids: CSVGAAAGQPQHF.

The chain employs TRBV30 and TRBJ1-1; D is ambiguous. The CDR3 has 14 amino acids. Germline CDR1 is GTSNPN and CDR2 is SVGIG (reference sequence). Trimming cost V 0 bases and J 1 base, with 9 bases left between them. The CDR3 coding sequence is TGTGCCTGGAGTGTACGCCCGGGGAACACTGAAGCTTTCTTT. Translation: CAWSVRPGNTEAFF.

The chain employs TRBV5-5 and TRBJ2-1; 7 nucleotides line up with TRBD1. Trimming cost V 4 bases and J 0 bases; bases outside gene matches: 4. CDR1 is SGHKS, CDR2 YYEKEE, per germline (reference sequence). The CDR3 extends over 15 amino acids. CDR3 in DNA: TGTGCCAGCAGCGAGGACAGGAGCTCCTACAATGAGCAGTTCTTC. It is translated as CASSEDRSSYNEQFF.

The sample holds a few counts of this clone. The rearrangement links TRBV15 to TRBJ1-2; 7 bases agree with TRBD1. The ends lost 0 bases at V and 3 bases at J; junction bases unmatched: 1. Germline-derived CDR1 and CDR2 are LNHNV and YYDKDF (reference sequence). This CDR3 has 14 residues. In DNA, the CDR3 is TGTGCCACCAGCAGAGATAGGGGGCACTATGGCTACACCTTC. As protein: CATSRDRGHYGYTF.

This clone occurred once. This chain connects TRBV28 to TRBJ1-5; TRBD1 might be the D (6 bases). V gave up 1 base and J gave up 4 bases, with 11 bases separating them. The CDR3 covers 15 residues. Looked up from germline, CDR1 is MDHEN and CDR2 is SYDVKM. This chain's CDR3 is CASSLLDSPNQPQHF. CDR3 DNA sequence: TGTGCCAGCAGTTTATTGGACAGCCCAAATCAGCCCCAGCATTTT.